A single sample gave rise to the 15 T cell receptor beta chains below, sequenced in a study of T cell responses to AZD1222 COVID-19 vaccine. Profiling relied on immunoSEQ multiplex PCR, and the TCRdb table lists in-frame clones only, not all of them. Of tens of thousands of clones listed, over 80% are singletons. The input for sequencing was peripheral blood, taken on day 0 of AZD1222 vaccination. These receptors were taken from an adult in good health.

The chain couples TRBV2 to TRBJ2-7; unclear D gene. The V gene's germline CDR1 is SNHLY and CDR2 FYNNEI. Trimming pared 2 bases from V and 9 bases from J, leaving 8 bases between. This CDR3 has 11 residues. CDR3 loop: CASSELLGQYF. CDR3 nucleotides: TGTGCCAGCAGTGAACTCCTAGGGCAGTACTTC.

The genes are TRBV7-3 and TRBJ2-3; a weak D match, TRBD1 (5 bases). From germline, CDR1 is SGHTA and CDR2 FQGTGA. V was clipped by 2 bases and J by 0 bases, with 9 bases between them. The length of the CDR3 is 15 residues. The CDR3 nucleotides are TGTGCCAGCAGCTTATTGGCAGGGAGCACAGATACGCAGTATTTT. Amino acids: CASSLLAGSTDTQYF.

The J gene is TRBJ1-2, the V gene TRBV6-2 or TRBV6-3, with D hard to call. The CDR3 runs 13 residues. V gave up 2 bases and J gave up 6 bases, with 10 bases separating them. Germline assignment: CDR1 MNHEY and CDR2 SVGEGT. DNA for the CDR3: TGTGCCAGCAGTTACAATTTAAGGGATGGCTACACCTTC. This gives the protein CASSYNLRDGYTF.

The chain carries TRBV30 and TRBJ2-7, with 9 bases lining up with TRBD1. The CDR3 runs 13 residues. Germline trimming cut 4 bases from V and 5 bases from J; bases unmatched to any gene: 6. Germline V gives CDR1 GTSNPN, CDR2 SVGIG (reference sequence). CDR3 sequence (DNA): TGTGCCTGGAACCGGGACAGGGCTAACGAGCAGTACTTC. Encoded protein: CAWNRDRANEQYF. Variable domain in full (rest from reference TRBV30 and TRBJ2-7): SQTIHQWPATLVQPVGSPLSLECTVEGTSNPNLYWYRQAAGRGLQLLFYSVGIGQISSEVPQNLSASRPQDRQFILSSKKLLLSDSGFYLCAWNRDRANEQYFGPGTRLTVT.

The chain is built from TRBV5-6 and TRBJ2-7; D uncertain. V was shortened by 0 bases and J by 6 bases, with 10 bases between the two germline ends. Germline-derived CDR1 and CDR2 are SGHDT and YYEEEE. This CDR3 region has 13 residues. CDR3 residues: CASSLVRNAEQYF. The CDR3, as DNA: TGTGCCAGCAGCTTGGTACGAAACGCCGAGCAGTACTTC.

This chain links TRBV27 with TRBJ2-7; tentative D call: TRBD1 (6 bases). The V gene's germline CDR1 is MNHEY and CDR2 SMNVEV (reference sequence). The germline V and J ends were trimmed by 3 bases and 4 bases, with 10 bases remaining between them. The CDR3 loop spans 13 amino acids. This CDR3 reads CASSFGTSYEQYF. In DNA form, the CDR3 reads TGTGCCAGCAGTTTCGGGACAAGTTACGAGCAGTACTTC.

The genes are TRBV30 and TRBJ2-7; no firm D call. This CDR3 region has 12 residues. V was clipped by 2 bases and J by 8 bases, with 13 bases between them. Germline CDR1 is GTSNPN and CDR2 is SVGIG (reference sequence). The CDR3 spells CAWSYSDVKQYF. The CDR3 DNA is TGTGCCTGGAGTTATTCAGATGTAAAGCAGTACTTC.

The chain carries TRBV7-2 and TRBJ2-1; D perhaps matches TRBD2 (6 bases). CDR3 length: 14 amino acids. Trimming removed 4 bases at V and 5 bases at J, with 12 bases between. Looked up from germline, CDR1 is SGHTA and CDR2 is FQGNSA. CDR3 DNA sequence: TGTGCCAGCAGCTCCCGGACTAAAAACAATGAGCAGTTCTTC. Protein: CASSSRTKNNEQFF.

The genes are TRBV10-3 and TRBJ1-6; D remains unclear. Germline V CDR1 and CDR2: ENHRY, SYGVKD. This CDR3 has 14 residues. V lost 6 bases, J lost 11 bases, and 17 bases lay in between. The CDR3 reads CAISPDKGSPPLHF. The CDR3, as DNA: TGTGCCATCAGCCCCGACAAGGGTTCCCCACCCCTCCACTTT.

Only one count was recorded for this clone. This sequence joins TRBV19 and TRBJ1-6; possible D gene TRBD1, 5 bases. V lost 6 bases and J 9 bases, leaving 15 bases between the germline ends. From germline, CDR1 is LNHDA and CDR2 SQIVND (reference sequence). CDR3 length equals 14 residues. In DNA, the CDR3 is TGTGCCAGTAGATGGACTCCTGGGGGTTCACCCCTCCACTTT. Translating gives CASRWTPGGSPLHF.

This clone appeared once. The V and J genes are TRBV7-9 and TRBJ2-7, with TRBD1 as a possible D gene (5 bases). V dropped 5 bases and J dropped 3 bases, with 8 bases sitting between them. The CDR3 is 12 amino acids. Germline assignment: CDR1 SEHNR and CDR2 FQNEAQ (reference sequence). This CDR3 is CASSPQVYEQYF. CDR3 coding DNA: TGTGCCAGCAGCCCACAGGTCTACGAGCAGTACTTC.

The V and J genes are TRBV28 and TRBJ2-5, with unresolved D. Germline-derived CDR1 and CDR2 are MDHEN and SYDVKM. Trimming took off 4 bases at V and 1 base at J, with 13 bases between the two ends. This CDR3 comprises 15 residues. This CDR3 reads CASSSTPGPQETQYF. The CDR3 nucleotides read TGTGCCAGCAGTTCAACCCCCGGGCCCCAAGAGACCCAGTACTTC.

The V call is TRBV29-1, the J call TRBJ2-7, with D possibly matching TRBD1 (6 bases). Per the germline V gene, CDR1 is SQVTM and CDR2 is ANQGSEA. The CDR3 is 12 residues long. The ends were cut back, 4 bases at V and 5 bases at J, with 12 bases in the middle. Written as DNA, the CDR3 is TGCAGCGTTGGGCAGGGGAGTAACGAGCAGTACTTC. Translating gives CSVGQGSNEQYF.

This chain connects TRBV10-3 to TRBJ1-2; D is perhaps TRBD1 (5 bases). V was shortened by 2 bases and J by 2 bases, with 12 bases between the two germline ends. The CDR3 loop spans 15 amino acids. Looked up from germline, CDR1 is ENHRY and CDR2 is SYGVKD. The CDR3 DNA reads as TGTGCCATCAGTGAGGGGGCCCAGTCGAACTATGGCTACACCTTC. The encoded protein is CAISEGAQSNYGYTF.

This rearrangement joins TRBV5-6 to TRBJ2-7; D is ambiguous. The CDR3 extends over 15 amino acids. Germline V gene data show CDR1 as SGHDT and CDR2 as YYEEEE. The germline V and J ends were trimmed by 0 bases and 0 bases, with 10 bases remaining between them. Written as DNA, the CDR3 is TGTGCCAGCAGCTTGGGTCTAGGCAGCTCCTACGAGCAGTACTTC. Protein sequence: CASSLGLGSSYEQYF.